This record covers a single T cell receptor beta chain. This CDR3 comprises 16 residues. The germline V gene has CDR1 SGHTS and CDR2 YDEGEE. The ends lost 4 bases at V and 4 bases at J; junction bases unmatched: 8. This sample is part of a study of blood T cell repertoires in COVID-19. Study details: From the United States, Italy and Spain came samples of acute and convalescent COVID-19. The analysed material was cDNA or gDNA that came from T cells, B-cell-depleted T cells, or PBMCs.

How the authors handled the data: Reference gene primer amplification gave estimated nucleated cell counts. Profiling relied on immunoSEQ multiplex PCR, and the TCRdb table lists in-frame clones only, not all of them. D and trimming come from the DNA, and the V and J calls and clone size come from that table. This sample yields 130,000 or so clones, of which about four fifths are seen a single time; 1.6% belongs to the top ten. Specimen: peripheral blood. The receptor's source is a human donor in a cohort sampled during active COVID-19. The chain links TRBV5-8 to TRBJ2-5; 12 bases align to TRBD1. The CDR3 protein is CASSPGQGASGETQYF. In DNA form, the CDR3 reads TGTGCCAGCAGCCCGGGACAGGGGGCAAGTGGAGAGACCCAGTACTTC.